Listed below are T cell receptor beta chains from one sample, sequenced in a study of cytomegalovirus exposure and HLA in healthy donors. Generated by immunoSEQ multiplex PCR, the TCRdb table keeps only in-frame clones and is missing some. The table includes about 190,000 clones, around 79% detected once. The source material was PBMCs. The receptors shown here come from a young woman in good health and CMV-seronegative. Each CDR3 is given with its conserved first and last residue. The D gene is left open where the match is weak. Only part of the rows carry a size: once, few, many, or a class if the clone is expanded.

v_call,j_call,clone_size,d_call,cdr3_nt,cdr3_aa
TRBV11-2,TRBJ2-1,-,-,TGTGCCAGCAGCTTAGATGGGGGGTCCTACAATGAGCAGTTCTTC,CASSLDGGSYNEQFF
TRBV11-1,TRBJ2-2,once,-,TGTGCCAGCTACGGGACCGGGGAGCTGTTTTTT,CASYGTGELFF
TRBV2,TRBJ2-7,-,-,TGTGCCAGCAGTCTAGCGACAATTGGGAGCTCCTACGAGCAGTACTTC,CASSLATIGSSYEQYF
TRBV5-1,TRBJ2-3,-,TRBD2,TGCGCCAGCAGCTTCACTAGCGGCGGGGCAGATACGCAGTATTTT,CASSFTSGGADTQYF
TRBV6-5,TRBJ1-6,-,TRBD1,TGTGCCAGCAGCGACAGGGCTTCCTATAATTCACCCCTCCACTTT,CASSDRASYNSPLHF
TRBV30,TRBJ1-3,-,TRBD1,TGTGCCTGGAGGCAGGGGGCTGGAAACACCATATATTTT,CAWRQGAGNTIYF
TRBV18,TRBJ2-3,-,-,TGTGCCAGCTCTAAAACAGCTAGCACAGATACGCAGTATTTT,CASSKTASTDTQYF
TRBV15,TRBJ2-7,-,TRBD2,TGTGCCACTACTAGCGATGACTCCTACGAGCAGTACTTC,CATTSDDSYEQYF
TRBV4-3,TRBJ1-4,few,-,TGCGCCAGCAGCCCGCAGGGTACTAATGAAAAACTGTTTTTT,CASSPQGTNEKLFF
TRBV5-1,TRBJ1-2,-,-,TGCGCCAGCCCCTTATTTCGCAGGGATGATGGCTACACCTTC,CASPLFRRDDGYTF
TRBV7-9,TRBJ2-7,-,-,TGTGCCAGCAGCCCCGGCGCTAGCTCCTACGAGCAGTACTTC,CASSPGASSYEQYF
TRBV28,TRBJ1-1,-,TRBD1,TGTGCCACCAGAAACTCAGGACAGGGGAAGAACACTGAAGCTTTCTTT,CATRNSGQGKNTEAFF
TRBV28,TRBJ2-7,-,TRBD1,TGTGCCAGCAGTTTATTCGTTAGGGACAGGGCCCTACACACCTCCTACGAGCAGTACTTC,CASSLFVRDRALHTSYEQYF
TRBV5-4,TRBJ2-1,-,-,TGTGCCAGCAGCTTGCGGGGTCGCTACAATGAGCAGTTCTTC,CASSLRGRYNEQFF
TRBV10-3,TRBJ2-7,-,-,TGTGCCATCAGTGAGTCACCGGTCTCCTACGAGCAGTACTTC,CAISESPVSYEQYF
TRBV27,TRBJ1-2,few,-,TGTGCCAGCAGTTTATCCCACACGGGGGGCTACACCTTC,CASSLSHTGGYTF
TRBV7-9,TRBJ1-1,-,-,TGTGCCAGCAGCGAAACGTCTATCGGGTCTACTGAAGCTTTCTTT,CASSETSIGSTEAFF
TRBV7-2,TRBJ1-4,-,TRBD1,TGTGCCAGCAGCTCTCGACAGGGTGGGGAAAAACTGTTTTTT,CASSSRQGGEKLFF
TRBV19,TRBJ1-1,-,TRBD1,TGTGCCAGTAGCTACACAGGGGGCGGGACTGAAGCTTTCTTT,CASSYTGGGTEAFF